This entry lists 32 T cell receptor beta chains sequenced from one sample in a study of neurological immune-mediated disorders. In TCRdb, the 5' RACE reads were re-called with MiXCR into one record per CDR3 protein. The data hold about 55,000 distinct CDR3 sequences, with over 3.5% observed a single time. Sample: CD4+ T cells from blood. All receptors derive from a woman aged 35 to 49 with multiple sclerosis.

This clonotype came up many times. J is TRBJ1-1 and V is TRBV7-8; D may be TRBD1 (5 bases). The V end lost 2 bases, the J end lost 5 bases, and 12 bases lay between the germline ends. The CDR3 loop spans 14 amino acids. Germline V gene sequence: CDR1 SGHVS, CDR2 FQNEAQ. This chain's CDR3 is CASSLSGLQTEAFF. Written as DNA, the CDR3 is TGTGCCAGCAGCTTATCAGGGTTGCAAACTGAAGCTTTCTTT.

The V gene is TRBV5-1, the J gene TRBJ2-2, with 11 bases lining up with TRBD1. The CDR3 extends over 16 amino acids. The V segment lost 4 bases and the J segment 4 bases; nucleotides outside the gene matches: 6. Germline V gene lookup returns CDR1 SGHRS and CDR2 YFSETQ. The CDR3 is CASSRTGTGGTGELFF. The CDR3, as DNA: TGCGCCAGCAGCCGGACCGGGACAGGGGGCACCGGGGAGCTGTTTTTT. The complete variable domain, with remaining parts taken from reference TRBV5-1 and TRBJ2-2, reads KAGVTQTPRYLIKTRGQQVTLSCSPISGHRSVSWYQQTPGQGLQFLFEYFSETQRNKGNFPGRFSGRQFSNSRSEMNVSTLELGDSALYLCASSRTGTGGTGELFFGEGSRLTVL.

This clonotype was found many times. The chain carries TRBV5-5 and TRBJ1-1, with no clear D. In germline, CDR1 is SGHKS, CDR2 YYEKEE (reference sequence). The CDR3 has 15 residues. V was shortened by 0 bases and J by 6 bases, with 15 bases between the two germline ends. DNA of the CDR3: TGTGCCAGCAGCTTGGGATCATATTTAGGCCCTGAAGCTTTCTTT. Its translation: CASSLGSYLGPEAFF.

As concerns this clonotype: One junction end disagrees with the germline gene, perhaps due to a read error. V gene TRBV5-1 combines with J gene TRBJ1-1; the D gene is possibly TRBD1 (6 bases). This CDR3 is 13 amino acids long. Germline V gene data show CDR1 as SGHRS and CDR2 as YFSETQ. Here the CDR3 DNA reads TGCGCCAGCAGCTTGGCCGGGGGCAGCGAATCTCTCTTT. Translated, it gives CASSLAGGSESLF.

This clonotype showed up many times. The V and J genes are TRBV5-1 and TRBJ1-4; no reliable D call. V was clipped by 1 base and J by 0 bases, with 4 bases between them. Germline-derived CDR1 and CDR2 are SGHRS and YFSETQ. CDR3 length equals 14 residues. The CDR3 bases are TGCGCCAGCAGCTTGCGTGCAACTAATGAAAAACTGTTTTTT. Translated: CASSLRATNEKLFF.

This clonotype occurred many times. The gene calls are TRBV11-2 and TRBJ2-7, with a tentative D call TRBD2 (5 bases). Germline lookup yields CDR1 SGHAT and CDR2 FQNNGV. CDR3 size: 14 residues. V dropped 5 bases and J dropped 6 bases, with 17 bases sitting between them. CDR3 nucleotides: TGTGCCAGCAGCGACTATCTAAATCCCGGCGAGCAGTACTTC. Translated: CASSDYLNPGEQYF.

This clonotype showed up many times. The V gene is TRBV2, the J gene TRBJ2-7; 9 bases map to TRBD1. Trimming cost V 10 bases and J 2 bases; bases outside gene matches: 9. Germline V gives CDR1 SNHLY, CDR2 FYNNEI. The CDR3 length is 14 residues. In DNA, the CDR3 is TGTGCCACCCAACCGGACAGGGGCGCCTACGAGCAGTACTTC. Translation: CATQPDRGAYEQYF.

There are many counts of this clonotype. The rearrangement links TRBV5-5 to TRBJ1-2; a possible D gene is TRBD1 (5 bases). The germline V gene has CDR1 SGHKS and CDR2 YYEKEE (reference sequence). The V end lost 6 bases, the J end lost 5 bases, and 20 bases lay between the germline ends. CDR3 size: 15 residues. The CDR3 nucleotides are TGTGCCAGCACTCGCCTGACTCAGGGAATGTATGGCTACACCTTC. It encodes CASTRLTQGMYGYTF. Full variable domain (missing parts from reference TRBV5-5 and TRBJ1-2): DAGVTQSPTHLIKTRGQQVTLRCSPISGHKSVSWYQQVLGQGPQFIFQYYEKEERGRGNFPDRFSARQFPNYSSELNVNALLLGDSALYLCASTRLTQGMYGYTFGSGTRLTVV.

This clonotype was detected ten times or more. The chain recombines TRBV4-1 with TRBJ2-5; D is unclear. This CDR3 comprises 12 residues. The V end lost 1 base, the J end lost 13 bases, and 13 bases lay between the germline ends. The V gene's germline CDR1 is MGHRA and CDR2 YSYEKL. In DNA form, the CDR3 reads TGCGCCAGCAGCCAAGTGGGCCTCGACATGTACTTC. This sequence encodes CASSQVGLDMYF.

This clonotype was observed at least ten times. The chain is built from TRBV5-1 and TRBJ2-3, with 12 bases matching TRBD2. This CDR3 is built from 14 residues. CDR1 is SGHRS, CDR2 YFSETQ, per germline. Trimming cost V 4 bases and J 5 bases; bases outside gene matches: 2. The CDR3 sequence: CASSRTSGEDTQYF. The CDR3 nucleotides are TGCGCCAGCAGCCGGACTAGCGGGGAAGATACGCAGTATTTT.

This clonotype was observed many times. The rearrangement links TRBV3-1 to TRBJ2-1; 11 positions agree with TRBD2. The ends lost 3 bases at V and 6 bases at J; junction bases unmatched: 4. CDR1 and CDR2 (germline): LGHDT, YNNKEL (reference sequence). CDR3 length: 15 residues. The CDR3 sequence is CASSHSTSGGNEQFF. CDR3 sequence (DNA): TGTGCCAGCAGCCACTCAACTAGCGGGGGCAATGAGCAGTTCTTC.

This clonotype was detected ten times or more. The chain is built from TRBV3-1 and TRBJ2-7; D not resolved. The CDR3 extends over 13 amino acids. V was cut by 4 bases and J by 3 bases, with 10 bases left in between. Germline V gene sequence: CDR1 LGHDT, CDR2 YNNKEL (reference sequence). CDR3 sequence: CASSRGSLYEQYF. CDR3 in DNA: TGTGCCAGCAGCCGAGGCAGCCTCTACGAGCAGTACTTC.

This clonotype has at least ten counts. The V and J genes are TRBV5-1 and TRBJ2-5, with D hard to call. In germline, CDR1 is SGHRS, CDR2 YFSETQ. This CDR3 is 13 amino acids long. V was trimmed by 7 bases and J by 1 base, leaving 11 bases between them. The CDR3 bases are TGCGCCAGCCGCACGGGCCTCCAAGAGACCCAGTACTTC. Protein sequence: CASRTGLQETQYF. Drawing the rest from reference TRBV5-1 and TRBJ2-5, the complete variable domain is KAGVTQTPRYLIKTRGQQVTLSCSPISGHRSVSWYQQTPGQGLQFLFEYFSETQRNKGNFPGRFSGRQFSNSRSEMNVSTLELGDSALYLCASRTGLQETQYFGPGTRLLVL.

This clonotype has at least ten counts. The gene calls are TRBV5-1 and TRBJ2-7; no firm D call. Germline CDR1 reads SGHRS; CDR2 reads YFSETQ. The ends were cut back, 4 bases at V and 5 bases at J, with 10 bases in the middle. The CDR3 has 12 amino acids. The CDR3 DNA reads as TGCGCCAGCAGCCCGGGCCAGAACGAGCAGTACTTC. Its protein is CASSPGQNEQYF.

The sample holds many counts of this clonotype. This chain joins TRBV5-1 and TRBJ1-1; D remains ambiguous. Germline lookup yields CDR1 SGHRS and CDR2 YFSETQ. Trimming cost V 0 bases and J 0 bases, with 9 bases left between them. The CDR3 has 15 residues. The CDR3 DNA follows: TGCGCCAGCAGCTTGGCCGCATCCTTGAACACTGAAGCTTTCTTT. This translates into CASSLAASLNTEAFF. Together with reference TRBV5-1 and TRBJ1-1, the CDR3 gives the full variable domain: KAGVTQTPRYLIKTRGQQVTLSCSPISGHRSVSWYQQTPGQGLQFLFEYFSETQRNKGNFPGRFSGRQFSNSRSEMNVSTLELGDSALYLCASSLAASLNTEAFFGQGTRLTVV.

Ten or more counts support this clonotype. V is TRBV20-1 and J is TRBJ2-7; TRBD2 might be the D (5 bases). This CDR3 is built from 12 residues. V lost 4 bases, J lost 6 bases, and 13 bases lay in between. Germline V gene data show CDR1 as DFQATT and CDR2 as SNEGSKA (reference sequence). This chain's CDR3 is CSAIEGSSEQYF. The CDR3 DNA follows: TGCAGTGCTATTGAAGGGAGCAGCGAGCAGTACTTC.

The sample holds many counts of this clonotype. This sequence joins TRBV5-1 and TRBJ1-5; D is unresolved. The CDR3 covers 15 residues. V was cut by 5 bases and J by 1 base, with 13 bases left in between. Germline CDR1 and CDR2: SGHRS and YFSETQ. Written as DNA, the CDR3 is TGCGCCAGCAGGGCCGGACCGGAGAGCAATCAGCCCCAGCATTTT. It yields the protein CASRAGPESNQPQHF.

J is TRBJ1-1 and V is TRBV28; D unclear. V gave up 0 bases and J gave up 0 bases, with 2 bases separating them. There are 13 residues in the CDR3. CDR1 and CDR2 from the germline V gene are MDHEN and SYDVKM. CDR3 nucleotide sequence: TGTGCCAGCAGTTTATGGGTGAACACTGAAGCTTTCTTT. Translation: CASSLWVNTEAFF.

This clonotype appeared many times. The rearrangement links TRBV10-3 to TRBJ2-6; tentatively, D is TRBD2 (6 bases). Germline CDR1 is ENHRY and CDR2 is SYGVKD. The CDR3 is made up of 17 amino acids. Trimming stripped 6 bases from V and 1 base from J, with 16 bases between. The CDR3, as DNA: TGTGCCATCAGCCCTCGGGACTCGAATTCTGGGGCCAACGTCCTGACTTTC. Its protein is CAISPRDSNSGANVLTF.

Here the CDR3 reads CASSLDGRPGNTIYF. CDR3 sequence (DNA): TGCGCCAGCAGCTTGGATGGGAGACCTGGAAACACCATATATTTT. The chain carries TRBV5-1 and TRBJ1-3, with no clear D. The CDR3 spans 15 residues. Trimming took 0 bases from V and 2 from J, leaving 9 bases between them. Per the germline V gene, CDR1 is SGHRS and CDR2 is YFSETQ.

This CDR3 is CASSPGTSEDEQFF. CDR3 DNA: TGTGCCAGCAGCCCCGGGACTAGCGAGGATGAGCAGTTCTTC. This chain uses TRBV5-5 with TRBJ2-1; TRBD2 agrees at 10 bases. Germline V gene data show CDR1 as SGHKS and CDR2 as YYEKEE (reference sequence). With 4 bases clipped from V and 8 bases from J, the junction kept 6 bases outside the gene matches. This CDR3 contains 14 residues.

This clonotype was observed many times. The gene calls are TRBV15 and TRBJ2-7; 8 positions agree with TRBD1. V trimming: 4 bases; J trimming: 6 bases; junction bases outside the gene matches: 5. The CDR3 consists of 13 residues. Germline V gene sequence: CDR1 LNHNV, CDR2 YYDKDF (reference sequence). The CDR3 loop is CATSKGQAGEQYF. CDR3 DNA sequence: TGTGCCACCAGCAAGGGACAGGCTGGCGAGCAGTACTTC.

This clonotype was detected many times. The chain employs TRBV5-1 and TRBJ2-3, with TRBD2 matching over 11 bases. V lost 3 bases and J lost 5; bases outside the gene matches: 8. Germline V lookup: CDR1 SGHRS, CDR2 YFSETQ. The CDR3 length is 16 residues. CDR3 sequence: CASSSLAGGPRDTQYF. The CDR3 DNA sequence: TGCGCCAGCAGCTCCTTAGCGGGGGGGCCTAGAGATACGCAGTATTTT.

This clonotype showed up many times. CDR3 bases: TGTGCCAGCACTAGAGGACTAGATGCCGGGGAGCTGTTTTTT. Amino acids: CASTRGLDAGELFF. The rearrangement joins TRBV11-2 to TRBJ2-2; TRBD2 matches 7 bases. The CDR3 consists of 14 residues. Germline values: CDR1 SGHAT, CDR2 FQNNGV. V was pared by 7 bases and J by 6 bases, with 8 bases of the junction left unmatched.

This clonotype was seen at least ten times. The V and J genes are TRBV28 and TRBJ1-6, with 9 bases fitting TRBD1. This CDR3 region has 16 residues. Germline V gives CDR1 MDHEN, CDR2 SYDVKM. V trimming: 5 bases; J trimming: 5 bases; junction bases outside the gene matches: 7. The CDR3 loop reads CASSGTGRRDNSPLHF. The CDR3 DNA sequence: TGTGCCAGCAGTGGGACAGGGCGAAGGGATAATTCACCCCTCCACTTT.

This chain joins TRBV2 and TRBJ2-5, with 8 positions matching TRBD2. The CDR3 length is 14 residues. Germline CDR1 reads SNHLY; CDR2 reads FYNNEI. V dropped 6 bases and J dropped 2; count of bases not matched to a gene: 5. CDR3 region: CASRDRGGQETQYF. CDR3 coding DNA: TGTGCCAGCAGGGACCGGGGGGGTCAAGAGACCCAGTACTTC. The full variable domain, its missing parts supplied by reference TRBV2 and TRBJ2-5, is EPEVTQTPSHQVTQMGQEVILRCVPISNHLYFYWYRQILGQKVEFLVSFYNNEISEKSEIFDDQFSVERPDGSNFTLKIRSTKLEDSAMYFCASRDRGGQETQYFGPGTRLLVL.

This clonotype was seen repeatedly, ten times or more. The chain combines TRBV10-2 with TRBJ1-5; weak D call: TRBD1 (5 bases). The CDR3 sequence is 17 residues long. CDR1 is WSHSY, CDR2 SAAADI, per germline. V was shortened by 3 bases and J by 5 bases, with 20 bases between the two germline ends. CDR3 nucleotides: TGCGCCAGCAGTGACCTCGGCGGGGGGTCAGGCGATCAGCCCCAGCATTTT. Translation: CASSDLGGGSGDQPQHF.

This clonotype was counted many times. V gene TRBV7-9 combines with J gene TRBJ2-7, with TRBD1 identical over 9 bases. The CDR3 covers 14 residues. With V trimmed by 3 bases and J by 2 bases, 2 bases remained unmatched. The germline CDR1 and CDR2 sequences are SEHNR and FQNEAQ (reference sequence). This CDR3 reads CASSFRTGAYEQYF. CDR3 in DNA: TGTGCCAGCAGCTTCCGGACAGGGGCCTACGAGCAGTACTTC.

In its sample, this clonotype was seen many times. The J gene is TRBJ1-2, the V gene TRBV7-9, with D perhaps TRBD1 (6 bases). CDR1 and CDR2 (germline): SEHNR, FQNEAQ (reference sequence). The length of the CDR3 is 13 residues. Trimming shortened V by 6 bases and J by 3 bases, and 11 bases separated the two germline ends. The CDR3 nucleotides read TGTGCCAGCAGTTTTACAGGGTACTATGGCTACACCTTC. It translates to CASSFTGYYGYTF.

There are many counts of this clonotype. This CDR3 reads CASSPRGQIMNTEAFF. CDR3 DNA: TGTGCCAGCAGTCCAAGGGGACAGATCATGAACACTGAAGCTTTCTTT. The V call is TRBV12-3 or TRBV12-4, the J call TRBJ1-1, with TRBD1 identical over 7 bases. This CDR3 region has 16 residues. The ends lost 5 bases at V and 0 bases at J; junction bases unmatched: 9.

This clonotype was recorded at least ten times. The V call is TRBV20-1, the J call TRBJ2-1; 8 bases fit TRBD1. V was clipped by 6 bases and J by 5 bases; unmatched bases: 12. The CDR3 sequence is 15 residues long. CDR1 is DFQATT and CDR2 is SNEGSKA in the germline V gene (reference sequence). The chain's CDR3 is CSAPERTGKNNEQFF. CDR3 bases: TGCAGTGCCCCCGAAAGGACAGGGAAGAACAATGAGCAGTTCTTC.

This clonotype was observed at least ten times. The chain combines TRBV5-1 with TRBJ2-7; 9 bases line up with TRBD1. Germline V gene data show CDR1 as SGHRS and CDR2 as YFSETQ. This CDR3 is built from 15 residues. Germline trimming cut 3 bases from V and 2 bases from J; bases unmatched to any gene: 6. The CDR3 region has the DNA TGCGCCAGCAGCTGGACAGGGGCAAGTACCTACGAGCAGTACTTC. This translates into CASSWTGASTYEQYF.